The 5 T cell receptor beta chains below come from one sample, sequenced in a study of T cell responses to AZD1222 COVID-19 vaccine. Method: immunoSEQ multiplex PCR; TCRdb's copy keeps in-frame clones and lacks some. Found here are 100,000 to 150,000 clones, roughly nine tenths of them singletons; the top ten hold 5% to 7.5%. The material sequenced was peripheral blood, taken on day 0 of AZD1222 vaccination. Source of these receptors: an adult in good health.

The rearrangement joins TRBV6-5 to TRBJ1-3; 9 bases are shared with TRBD1. This CDR3 contains 14 residues. J lost 7 bases, V lost 5 bases, and 6 bases had no gene match. The V gene's germline CDR1 is MNHEY and CDR2 SVGAGI. CDR3: CASSMGQGLNTIYF. DNA of the CDR3: TGTGCCAGCAGTATGGGACAGGGTTTGAACACCATATATTTT.

This clone was recorded a few times. V and J are TRBV19 and TRBJ1-1; 8 nucleotides line up with TRBD1. This CDR3 is 11 amino acids long. V lost 8 bases and J lost 7; bases outside the gene matches: 3. Per the germline V gene, CDR1 is LNHDA and CDR2 is SQIVND (reference sequence). In DNA, the CDR3 is TGTGCCAGTCTGACAGGGGTTGAAGCTTTCTTT. Translated, it gives CASLTGVEAFF.

The chain is built from TRBV11-2 and TRBJ1-1; D gene ambiguous. The CDR3 runs 13 residues. The germline gives CDR1 SGHAT, CDR2 FQNNGV. V lost 5 bases to trimming and J lost 4 bases, with 11 bases between them. CDR3 amino acids: CASSLSSITEAFF. The CDR3 nucleotides are TGTGCCAGCAGCCTAAGCAGTATCACTGAAGCTTTCTTT.

The chain couples TRBV12-3 or TRBV12-4 to TRBJ1-5; D remains ambiguous. V lost 4 bases to trimming and J lost 0 bases, with 4 bases between them. The CDR3 runs to 13 residues. The chain's CDR3 is CASSSYSNQPQHF. The CDR3 bases are TGTGCCAGCAGTTCATATAGCAATCAGCCCCAGCATTTT.

This rearrangement joins TRBV11-2 to TRBJ1-2, with D possibly matching TRBD1 (5 bases). The CDR3 has 13 amino acids. Trimming removed 5 bases from V and 3 bases from J, with 10 bases in between. Germline V gene data show CDR1 as SGHAT and CDR2 as FQNNGV. CDR3 region: CASSADSYYGYTF. The CDR3 coding sequence is TGTGCCAGCAGCGCCGACAGCTACTATGGCTACACCTTC. Based on the CDR3 plus reference TRBV11-2 and TRBJ1-2, the full variable domain is EAGVAQSPRYKIIEKRQSVAFWCNPISGHATLYWYQQILGQGPKLLIQFQNNGVVDDSQLPKDRFSAERLKGVDSTLKIQPAKLEDSAVYLCASSADSYYGYTFGSGTRLTVV.